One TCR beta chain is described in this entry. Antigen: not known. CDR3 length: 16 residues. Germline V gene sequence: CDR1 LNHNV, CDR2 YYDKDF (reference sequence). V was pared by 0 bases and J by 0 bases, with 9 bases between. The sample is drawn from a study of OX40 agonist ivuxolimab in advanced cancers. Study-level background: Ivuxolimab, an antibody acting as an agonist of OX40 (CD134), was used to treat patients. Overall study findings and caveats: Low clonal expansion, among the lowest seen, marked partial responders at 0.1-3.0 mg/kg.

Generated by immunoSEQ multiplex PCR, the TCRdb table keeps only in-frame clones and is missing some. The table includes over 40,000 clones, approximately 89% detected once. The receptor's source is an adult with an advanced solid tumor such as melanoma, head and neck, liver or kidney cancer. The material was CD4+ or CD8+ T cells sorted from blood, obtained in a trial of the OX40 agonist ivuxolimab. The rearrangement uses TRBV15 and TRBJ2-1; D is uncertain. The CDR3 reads CATSRDKSSSYNEQFF. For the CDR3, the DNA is TGTGCCACCAGCAGAGATAAGAGTAGCTCCTACAATGAGCAGTTCTTC.